The 18 T cell receptor beta chains listed next were all sequenced from one sample in a study of tumor and adjacent non-tumor tissue in lung cancer. TCRbeta libraries were built with three rounds of nested PCR, modified from ARM-PCR. TCRdb re-analysed the multiplex PCR reads in MiXCR, keeping a single row per CDR3 protein. The sample includes about 67,000 distinct CDR3 sequences, around three quarters of them seen just once. The template was RNA from unsorted bulk tissue. Distant lung tissue was collected more than 3 cm away from the tumor edge. The sample was distant non-tumor lung tissue. These receptors were obtained from a man between 60 and 70 years old with non-small cell lung cancer.

The J gene is TRBJ2-1, the V gene TRBV14; 7 bases align to TRBD1. This CDR3 has 13 residues. Germline V gene sequence: CDR1 SGHDN, CDR2 FVKESK. The DNA of the CDR3 is TGTCCCACCAGCCAATCCCCAGGGGGAGAGCAGTTCTTC. Its translation is CPTSQSPGGEQFF.

The table lists this clonotype with a count of one. J is TRBJ1-1 and V is TRBV20-1, with TRBD1 matching over 8 bases. V shed 3 bases and J 11 bases; nucleotides not matched to a gene: 14. Looked up from germline, CDR1 is DFQATT and CDR2 is SNEGSKA (reference sequence). The CDR3 runs to 14 residues. The CDR3 nucleotides are TGCAGTGCTAGTGGGGACAGGCAAGGCATTGAGGCTTTCTTT. This codes for CSASGDRQGIEAFF.

With regard to this clonotype: A much bigger clone sits one base away, suggesting this may be a read error. The chain links TRBV11-2 to TRBJ2-1; 8 positions agree with TRBD2. Germline assignment: CDR1 SGHAT and CDR2 FQNNGV. This CDR3 region has 15 residues. The CDR3 spells CAGSVSGNPYNEQFF. CDR3 coding DNA: TGTGCCGGCAGCGTTAGCGGGAACCCCTACAATGAGCAGTTCTTC. Full variable domain (missing parts from reference TRBV11-2 and TRBJ2-1): EAGVAQSPRYKIIEKRQSVAFWCNPISGHATLYWYQQILGQGPKLLIQFQNNGVVDDSQLPKDRFSAERLKGVDSTLKIQPAKLEDSAVYLCAGSVSGNPYNEQFFGPGTRLTVL.

The count of this clonotype is one. The gene calls are TRBV6-1 and TRBJ2-2; 9 bases are shared with TRBD1. V trimming: 5 bases; J trimming: 6 bases; junction bases outside the gene matches: 16. This CDR3 contains 18 residues. The V gene's germline CDR1 is MNHNS and CDR2 SASEGT. The CDR3 nucleotides are TGTGCCAGCAGTAACCGGTACAGGGGGCACGTCCGCGCCGGGGAGCTGTTTTTT. Translating it yields CASSNRYRGHVRAGELFF.

The J gene is TRBJ2-1, the V gene TRBV11-1; TRBD2 aligns across 8 bases. This CDR3 spans 16 amino acids. Trimming took 9 bases from V and 4 from J; bases not matched to a gene: 14. Germline CDR1 SGHAT, CDR2 FQDESV (reference sequence). The CDR3, as DNA: TGTGCCAGAAGCCCAGGGGCTCGGGGGGGATACAATGAGCAGTTCTTC. This sequence encodes CARSPGARGGYNEQFF.

The table lists this clonotype with a count of one. This rearrangement joins TRBV6-5 to TRBJ1-2, with D hard to call. The CDR3 contains 14 residues. V lost 5 bases and J 10 bases, leaving 20 bases between the germline ends. Germline-derived CDR1 and CDR2 are MNHEY and SVGAGI. This CDR3 reads CASSPDRARGAYTF. DNA of the CDR3: TGTGCCAGCAGTCCCGATAGGGCCAGAGGCGCCTACACCTTC.

Comment on this clonotype: Likely a read error: the CDR3 ends without its conserved phenylalanine or tryptophan. The DNA is left out, because the CDR3 cannot be placed on it with certainty; the CDR3 is given as TCRdb lists it. V usage is TRBV5-4 and J usage is TRBJ1-1. The CDR3 is 13 residues long, ends included. Germline-derived CDR1 and CDR2 are SGHNT and YYREEE (reference sequence). CDR3 amino acids: CASSSGPNTEVFL.

There are a few counts of this clonotype. The chain links TRBV7-8 to TRBJ1-3, with D unclear. The V end lost 0 bases, the J end lost 0 bases, and 12 bases lay between the germline ends. The CDR3 sequence is 17 residues long. The V gene's germline CDR1 is SGHVS and CDR2 FQNEAQ. CDR3 region: CASSLARSLLSGNTIYF. The CDR3 DNA reads TGTGCCAGCAGCTTAGCCCGCAGCCTTCTCTCTGGAAACACCATATATTTT.

This clonotype was counted ten times or more. The rearrangement uses TRBV6-1 and TRBJ1-5; 12 bases map to TRBD1. The V and J ends lost 4 bases and 3 bases, in that order; junction bases with no gene match: 4. The germline gives CDR1 MNHNS, CDR2 SASEGT. The CDR3 runs 16 residues. Here the CDR3 reads CASSARDRGLNQPQHF. The CDR3 nucleotides read TGTGCCAGCAGTGCACGGGACAGGGGGCTCAATCAGCCCCAGCATTTT.

The chain links TRBV5-1 to TRBJ2-7; TRBD2 matches at 8 bases. Trimming removed 4 bases from V and 0 bases from J; junction bases left unmatched: 6. Germline loops: CDR1 SGHRS, CDR2 YFSETQ. There are 15 residues in the CDR3. This chain's CDR3 is CASSPDSGSSYEQYF. CDR3 sequence (DNA): TGCGCCAGCAGCCCGGACAGCGGGAGCTCCTACGAGCAGTACTTC.

V and J are TRBV11-1 and TRBJ2-1, with TRBD2 matching 7 bases. The CDR3 is 13 residues long. J gave up 14 bases and V 4 bases, and 11 bases lay outside the gene matches. The germline V gene has CDR1 SGHAT and CDR2 FQDESV (reference sequence). Here the CDR3 reads CASSYGTTDPEFF. Written as DNA, the CDR3 is TGTGCCAGCAGCTATGGGACTACCGACCCCGAGTTCTTC.

Note on this clonotype: Relative to the germline gene, one junction end is altered; a read error may explain this. The CDR3 sequence is CATSGYLPGLEDNEEFF. DNA of the CDR3: TGTGCCACCAGCGGCTACCTGCCGGGACTAGAGGACAATGAGGAGTTCTTC. The chain recombines TRBV15 with TRBJ2-1, with 8 nucleotides matching TRBD2. From germline, CDR1 is LNHNV and CDR2 YYDKDF (reference sequence). The CDR3 is 17 amino acids.

A note on this clonotype: The missing conserved phenylalanine or tryptophan at the end of this CDR3 makes a read error likely. The DNA is omitted, as the CDR3 cannot be located on it reliably, and the CDR3 follows TCRdb's listing. The chain has TRBV11-1 and TRBJ2-2; TRBD2 is the table's D call and was not checked against the DNA. CDR1 is SGHAT and CDR2 is FQDESV in the germline V gene (reference sequence). From its first to its last residue, the CDR3 has 14 amino acids. This CDR3 is CASSFTSGTGELLL.

A remark on this clonotype: Relative to the germline gene, one junction end is altered; a read error may explain this. The J gene is TRBJ2-1, the V gene TRBV11-2; no firm D call. The CDR3 is 13 amino acids. From germline, CDR1 is SGHAT and CDR2 FQNNGV. Here the CDR3 DNA reads TGTGCCCGCAGCTCCCAAATGAGTGCCAAGCAGTTCTTC. Translation: CARSSQMSAKQFF. The complete variable domain, with remaining parts taken from reference TRBV11-2 and TRBJ2-1, reads EAGVAQSPRYKIIEKRQSVAFWCNPISGHATLYWYQQILGQGPKLLIQFQNNGVVDDSQLPKDRFSAERLKGVDSTLKIQPAKLEDSAVYLCARSSQMSAKQFFGPGTRLTVL.

The gene calls are TRBV29-1 and TRBJ2-7; 9 bases map to TRBD1. Germline CDR1 reads SQVTM; CDR2 reads ANQGSEA. The V gene end was trimmed by 7 bases and the J gene end by 12 bases; junction bases not matched to a gene: 22. This CDR3 has 15 amino acids. The CDR3 DNA is TGCAGCGCAATAAGGGGGGGACAGGGTTCCCACGAACGGTACTTC. The encoded protein is CSAIRGGQGSHERYF.

The chain recombines TRBV1 with TRBJ2-3; the table's D call TRBD2 went unverified against the DNA. TRBV1 is labeled a pseudogene. The CDR3 totals 16 residues. The CDR3, as DNA: TGCACCAGCAGCCAAGAACTAGTGTGGCCCGCAGATACGCAGTATTTT. It yields the protein CTSSQELVWPADTQYF.

About this clonotype itself: Germline is not matched at one junction end, which may reflect a read error. The rearrangement links TRBV29-1 to TRBJ2-7; D perhaps matches TRBD1 (8 bases). CDR3 length equals 15 residues. CDR1 is SQVTM and CDR2 is ANQGSEA in the germline V gene. The CDR3 spells CSATRGGQDSHERYF. The DNA of the CDR3 is TGCAGCGCAACAAGGGGGGGACAGGATTCCCACGAGCGGTATTTC.

This clonotype was seen many times. The V and J genes are TRBV12-3 or TRBV12-4 and TRBJ2-7; D might be TRBD1 (7 bases). CDR3 length: 16 amino acids. V dropped 0 bases and J dropped 6 bases, with 18 bases sitting between them. This CDR3 is CASSLAGGGPFGEQYF. The DNA of the CDR3 is TGTGCCAGCAGTTTAGCAGGAGGGGGCCCTTTCGGCGAGCAGTACTTC.